One sample yielded the 31 T cell receptor beta chains listed below, sequenced in a study of cytomegalovirus exposure and HLA in healthy donors (dated by TCRdb to 2015 to 2018). The method was the immunoSEQ multiplex PCR assay. The multiplex PCR relied on a mix of 60 forward primers for TCR Vbeta segments and 13 reverse primers for TCR Jbeta segments. TCRdb's version of the immuneACCESS table is confined to in-frame rearrangements and falls short of the full clone set. An unresolved V gene accounts for under half of the shortfall where checked; the remainder is of unknown origin. This sample is represented by 150,000 or so clones; about 83% of them were singletons. The top ten constitute 3% to 4% of the sample. Sequencing used PBMCs. These receptor sequences come from a middle-aged woman in good health and CMV-seronegative.

The rearrangement links TRBV5-1 to TRBJ1-4; 8 bases line up with TRBD1. The CDR3 runs to 16 residues. V lost 4 bases, J lost 5 bases, and 10 bases stayed unmatched. Germline CDR1 reads SGHRS; CDR2 reads YFSETQ. CDR3 sequence reads: CASSPDRGQGNEKLFF. The CDR3 DNA sequence: TGCGCCAGCAGCCCTGACAGGGGTCAGGGGAATGAAAAACTGTTTTTT.

V is TRBV10-2 and J is TRBJ1-2; no clear D. Germline assignment: CDR1 WSHSY and CDR2 SAAADI. The CDR3 is made up of 14 amino acids. Trimming pared 4 bases from V and 1 base from J, leaving 10 bases between. The CDR3 sequence: CASSAPGDNYGYTF. CDR3 bases: TGCGCCAGCAGTGCCCCCGGGGATAACTATGGCTACACCTTC.

The chain has TRBV21-1 and TRBJ2-3; the listed D gene, TRBD2, was not tested against the DNA. TRBV21-1 is reported as a pseudogene. CDR3 length equals 16 residues. The CDR3 loop reads CASSKGEGGSTDTQYF. The DNA for the CDR3 is TGTGCCAGCAGCAAAGGTGAGGGAGGGAGCACAGATACGCAGTATTTT.

The V gene is TRBV5-1, the J gene TRBJ2-1, with 13 bases aligning to TRBD2. The CDR3 is made up of 15 amino acids. V lost 4 bases and J lost 8; bases outside the gene matches: 6. Germline assignment: CDR1 SGHRS and CDR2 YFSETQ. The CDR3 is CASSLTSGRSDEQFF. The DNA for the CDR3 is TGCGCCAGCAGCCTGACTAGCGGGAGGTCGGATGAGCAGTTCTTC.

This sequence joins TRBV5-1 and TRBJ1-1, with 8 bases identical to TRBD1. The germline V gene has CDR1 SGHRS and CDR2 YFSETQ. CDR3 size: 14 residues. Unmatched junction bases numbered 3, after V lost 4 bases and J lost 1 base. CDR3: CASSRTGQNTEAFF. In DNA, the CDR3 is TGCGCCAGCAGCCGGACAGGGCAGAACACTGAAGCTTTCTTT.

V and J are TRBV27 and TRBJ1-2; D uncertain. Trimming removed 4 bases from V and 0 bases from J, with 15 bases in between. Germline values: CDR1 MNHEY, CDR2 SMNVEV (reference sequence). There are 16 residues in the CDR3. The CDR3 nucleotides read TGTGCCAGCAGTTCCCGGGTCCCCGAATCTAACTATGGCTACACCTTC. Amino acids: CASSSRVPESNYGYTF.

V usage is TRBV15 and J usage is TRBJ2-3, with 8 bases aligning to TRBD2. Trimming cost V 3 bases and J 1 base; bases outside gene matches: 6. The CDR3 sequence is 16 residues long. Germline V lookup: CDR1 LNHNV, CDR2 YYDKDF (reference sequence). CDR3 coding DNA: TGTGCCACCAGCAGGGACGGACTAGCCGGCACAGATACGCAGTATTTT. Residues: CATSRDGLAGTDTQYF.

The V gene is TRBV29-1, the J gene TRBJ2-5, with a weak D call TRBD1 (6 bases). CDR3 length: 13 amino acids. V gave up 4 bases and J gave up 2 bases, with 11 bases separating them. Germline CDR1 reads SQVTM; CDR2 reads ANQGSEA. The CDR3 DNA sequence: TGCAGCGTTGCGAGGGACACTCAAGAGACCCAGTACTTC. Translation gives CSVARDTQETQYF.

The chain couples TRBV5-1 to TRBJ2-7; 8 bases map to TRBD2. With 3 bases clipped from V and 7 bases from J, the junction kept 9 bases outside the gene matches. CDR1 SGHRS and CDR2 YFSETQ come from the germline V gene. The CDR3 length is 14 residues. The CDR3 reads CASSWRGEVEEQYF. The CDR3 DNA reads TGCGCCAGCAGCTGGCGGGGGGAGGTAGAAGAGCAGTACTTC.

As regards this clone: At one end, the junction sequence differs from germline, possibly due to a read error. The DNA of the CDR3 is TGTGCCATCAGGGGGACTCTGAAAACTGAAGCTTTCTTT. Protein product: CAIRGTLKTEAFF. The chain has TRBV10-3 and TRBJ1-1; D is possibly TRBD1 (5 bases). CDR1 is ENHRY, CDR2 SYGVKD, per germline. The CDR3 extends over 13 amino acids.

In DNA, the CDR3 is TGTGCCAGCAGTTTTTTTGACAGGGGGCCTCTCGGAGGAAACACCATATATTTT. It encodes CASSFFDRGPLGGNTIYF. This chain links TRBV28 with TRBJ1-3; 10 nucleotides line up with TRBD1. The CDR3 contains 18 residues. The germline gives CDR1 MDHEN, CDR2 SYDVKM. V shed 3 bases, J shed 4 bases, and the junction held 12 bases outside the gene matches. Based on the CDR3 plus reference TRBV28 and TRBJ1-3, the full variable domain is DVKVTQSSRYLVKRTGEKVFLECVQDMDHENMFWYRQDPGLGLRLIYFSYDVKMKEKGDIPEGYSVSREKKERFSLILESASTNQTSMYLCASSFFDRGPLGGNTIYFGEGSWLTVV.

A few counts support this clone. This chain uses TRBV27 with TRBJ1-5, with TRBD1 matching 8 bases. CDR3 length: 14 residues. CDR1 is MNHEY, CDR2 SMNVEV, per germline (reference sequence). Losses at the gene ends were 5 bases for V and 3 bases for J; bases not matched to a gene: 3. The CDR3: CASSIQGDNQPQHF. CDR3 DNA sequence: TGTGCCAGCAGTATACAGGGGGACAATCAGCCCCAGCATTTT.

The chain recombines TRBV18 with TRBJ2-7, with TRBD1 identical over 9 bases. Germline values: CDR1 KGHSH, CDR2 LQKENI. The CDR3 is made up of 14 amino acids. With V trimmed by 7 bases and J by 3 bases, 7 bases remained unmatched. The CDR3 here is CASFRDRASYEQYF. For the CDR3, the DNA is TGTGCCAGCTTTCGGGACAGGGCGAGCTACGAGCAGTACTTC.

The V gene is TRBV6-1, the J gene TRBJ1-5; D unresolved. V was trimmed by 2 bases and J by 6 bases, leaving 14 bases between them. CDR1 MNHNS and CDR2 SASEGT come from the germline V gene. This CDR3 is 15 amino acids long. The CDR3 is CASSENPPRVQPQHF. The CDR3 coding sequence is TGTGCCAGCAGTGAAAACCCTCCACGGGTTCAGCCCCAGCATTTT.

J is TRBJ1-2 and V is TRBV29-1; possible D gene TRBD1, 5 bases. This CDR3 region has 12 residues. Deletions cut 0 bases from V and 6 bases from J, with 8 bases between. Germline CDR1 and CDR2: SQVTM and ANQGSEA. CDR3 coding DNA: TGCAGCGTTGAAGACAGGGTCGATGGCTACACCTTC. Amino acids: CSVEDRVDGYTF.

The rearrangement links TRBV11-3 to TRBJ2-7; D is perhaps TRBD2 (6 bases). The CDR3 length is 14 residues. V gave up 2 bases and J gave up 6 bases, with 14 bases separating them. Germline CDR1 and CDR2: SGHNT and YENEEA. CDR3 amino acids: CASSLIRGGVEQYF. In nucleotides, the CDR3 is TGTGCCAGCAGCTTAATACGAGGAGGGGTCGAGCAGTACTTC.

The gene calls are TRBV30 and TRBJ2-7, with 9 bases lining up with TRBD2. Trimming at V came to 0 bases and at J to 6 bases, leaving 9 bases not matched to a gene. The CDR3 runs 15 residues. Germline loops: CDR1 GTSNPN, CDR2 SVGIG (reference sequence). Here the CDR3 DNA reads TGTGCCTGGAGTGTGGATTCGGCGGGAGGGCTCGAGCAGTACTTC. Protein: CAWSVDSAGGLEQYF.

A single count supports this clone. The CDR3 spells CAISESSGRSYNEQFF. The CDR3 nucleotides read TGTGCCATCAGTGAGTCTAGCGGGAGAAGCTACAATGAGCAGTTCTTC. This chain joins TRBV10-3 and TRBJ2-1, with 9 bases fitting TRBD2. Germline CDR1 is ENHRY and CDR2 is SYGVKD. The junction had 3 bases not matched to a gene; V was cut back by 0 bases and J by 3 bases. The CDR3 has 16 amino acids.

This rearrangement joins TRBV7-6 to TRBJ2-7, with D possibly matching TRBD2 (5 bases). CDR3 length: 14 residues. Germline V gene lookup returns CDR1 SGHVS and CDR2 FNYEAQ. The V gene lost 4 bases and the J gene lost 6 bases, with 16 bases spanning the gap. The CDR3 bases are TGTGCCAGCAGCTCCGGTCCGAGGGTTCTCGAGCAGTACTTC. Translating gives CASSSGPRVLEQYF.

The chain recombines TRBV5-4 with TRBJ2-5; 10 bases line up with TRBD2. From germline, CDR1 is SGHNT and CDR2 YYREEE (reference sequence). The V segment lost 3 bases and the J segment 2 bases; nucleotides outside the gene matches: 7. CDR3 length: 16 residues. CDR3 residues: CASSSEGLAAQETQYF. As DNA, the CDR3 is TGTGCCAGCAGCTCAGAAGGACTAGCGGCGCAAGAGACCCAGTACTTC.

Only a few counts were recorded for this clone. This chain joins TRBV5-1 and TRBJ2-5; 9 nucleotides match TRBD1. The CDR3 runs to 15 residues. Germline CDR1 is SGHRS and CDR2 is YFSETQ. Unmatched junction bases numbered 9, after V lost 4 bases and J lost 5 bases. This CDR3 reads CASSPSQGAGETQYF. In nucleotides, the CDR3 is TGCGCCAGCAGCCCATCACAGGGGGCAGGGGAGACCCAGTACTTC.

The V and J genes are TRBV6-5 and TRBJ2-2; 10 nucleotides line up with TRBD1. J gave up 4 bases and V 3 bases, and 5 bases lay outside the gene matches. Germline assignment: CDR1 MNHEY and CDR2 SVGAGI. The CDR3 has 16 amino acids. The CDR3 DNA sequence: TGTGCCAGCAGTTATTCGACAGGGGGCGGCACCGGGGAGCTGTTTTTT. The encoded protein is CASSYSTGGGTGELFF.

V gene TRBV2 combines with J gene TRBJ2-7; D possibly corresponds to TRBD1 (7 bases). The germline CDR1 and CDR2 sequences are SNHLY and FYNNEI. Trimming removed 2 bases from V and 1 base from J, with 12 bases in between. The CDR3 length is 15 residues. The CDR3 coding sequence is TGTGCCAGCAGTGAATCAGGGGGGAGGTCCTACGAGCAGTACTTC. Protein: CASSESGGRSYEQYF.

This chain's CDR3 is CASSEAGRDQPQHF. The CDR3 DNA reads as TGTGCCAGCAGTGAAGCGGGTCGGGATCAGCCCCAGCATTTT. This chain uses TRBV6-1 with TRBJ1-5; D is unresolved. V was clipped by 0 bases and J by 5 bases, with 8 bases between them. The germline gives CDR1 MNHNS, CDR2 SASEGT. This CDR3 spans 14 amino acids.

This sequence joins TRBV6-6 and TRBJ2-1, with D tentatively TRBD1 (5 bases). Trimming stripped 4 bases from V and 6 bases from J, with 7 bases between. The CDR3 covers 12 residues. In germline, CDR1 is MNHNY, CDR2 SVGAGI (reference sequence). DNA of the CDR3: TGTGCCAGCAGTTCCAGGGTCAATGAGCAGTTCTTC. It yields the protein CASSSRVNEQFF.

This clone was observed a few times. The chain employs TRBV11-3 and TRBJ2-7, with TRBD2 matching over 9 bases. Trimming removed 1 base from V and 4 bases from J; junction bases left unmatched: 5. Germline-derived CDR1 and CDR2 are SGHNT and YENEEA. CDR3 length: 15 amino acids. CDR3 in amino acids: CASSLAAGGRYEQYF. The DNA of the CDR3 is TGTGCCAGCAGCTTAGCGGCGGGAGGGAGGTACGAGCAGTACTTC.

V and J are TRBV29-1 and TRBJ1-4, with 7 positions matching TRBD1. The CDR3 loop spans 12 amino acids. Trimming cost V 6 bases and J 7 bases; bases outside gene matches: 5. The V gene's germline CDR1 is SQVTM and CDR2 ANQGSEA. CDR3 DNA: TGCAGCGTGGGGACAGTGGGTGAAAAACTGTTTTTT. Amino acid sequence: CSVGTVGEKLFF.

This clone was counted between two and nine times. V is TRBV5-8 and J is TRBJ2-5, with 7 nucleotides matching TRBD1. The CDR3 spans 13 residues. Per the germline V gene, CDR1 is SGHTS and CDR2 is YDEGEE. Trimming at V came to 5 bases and at J to 5 bases, leaving 6 bases not matched to a gene. CDR3 amino acids: CASRLQGGETQYF. The CDR3 DNA sequence: TGTGCCAGCAGACTCCAAGGGGGCGAGACCCAGTACTTC.

V gene TRBV27 combines with J gene TRBJ1-1; possibly TRBD1 for D (5 bases). Germline CDR1 MNHEY, CDR2 SMNVEV (reference sequence). The V gene lost 0 bases and the J gene lost 0 bases, with 11 bases spanning the gap. The length of the CDR3 is 16 residues. As DNA, the CDR3 is TGTGCCAGCAGTTTATCGGGGGGGGAGATGAACACTGAAGCTTTCTTT. Translating gives CASSLSGGEMNTEAFF.

The chain employs TRBV5-6 and TRBJ2-7, with TRBD2 as a possible D gene (6 bases). Germline CDR1 SGHDT, CDR2 YYEEEE. The CDR3 runs to 15 residues. V shed 4 bases and J shed 2 bases, with 16 bases lying between them. This chain's CDR3 is CASSGGTAQPYEQYF. In nucleotides, the CDR3 is TGTGCCAGCAGCGGCGGGACGGCCCAACCCTACGAGCAGTACTTC. The full variable domain, completed using reference TRBV5-6 and TRBJ2-7, is DAGVTQSPTHLIKTRGQQVTLRCSPKSGHDTVSWYQQALGQGPQFIFQYYEEEERQRGNFPDRFSGHQFPNYSSELNVNALLLGDSALYLCASSGGTAQPYEQYFGPGTRLTVT.

The chain combines TRBV7-9 with TRBJ1-1; 7 bases agree with TRBD1. CDR3 length equals 13 residues. V shed 1 base and J 10 bases; nucleotides not matched to a gene: 6. Germline V gives CDR1 SEHNR, CDR2 FQNEAQ (reference sequence). CDR3 sequence (DNA): TGTGCCAGCAGCTTAGAAGGTCAGGGGGTAGCTTTCTTT. It translates to CASSLEGQGVAFF. The full variable domain, with the rest looked up from reference TRBV7-9 and TRBJ1-1, is DTGVSQNPRHKITKRGQNVTFRCDPISEHNRLYWYRQTLGQGPEFLTYFQNEAQLEKSRLLSDRFSAERPKGSFSTLEIQRTEQGDSAMYLCASSLEGQGVAFFGQGTRLTVV.